The 30 T cell receptor beta chains below all came from one sample that was sequenced in a study of Ad26.COV2.S vaccination and SARS-CoV-2 variants. The repertoire was sequenced with immunoSEQ multiplex PCR; TCRdb's copy has only in-frame clones and lacks some. Here the sample spans about 350,000 clones, approximately 90% being singletons. The treatment here: roughly 20 received Ad26.COV2.S at low or high dose, single or two shots; several received placebo; per-sample allocation not given. Repertoires come from day 63 after the first vaccine or placebo injection. Material: peripheral blood, obtained in a trial of Ad26.COV2.S vaccine versus placebo. All receptors derive from a person between 18 and 65 years old who received the Ad26.COV2.S COVID-19 vaccine or a placebo.

This clone has just one count. The chain employs TRBV3-1 (or the pseudogene TRBV3-2) and TRBJ1-2; D gene uncertain. Germline V gene data show CDR1 as LGHDT and CDR2 as YNNKEL (reference sequence). Deletions cut 8 bases from V and 6 bases from J, with 19 bases between. The CDR3 spans 14 residues. CDR3 amino acids: CASALLDRRDGYTF. CDR3 in DNA: TGTGCCAGCGCCTTGTTAGATAGGAGGGATGGCTACACCTTC.

This chain links TRBV7-2 with TRBJ1-3, with D perhaps TRBD1 (5 bases). The germline V gene has CDR1 SGHTA and CDR2 FQGNSA. Trimming stripped 5 bases from V and 4 bases from J, with 15 bases between. The CDR3 consists of 15 residues. The CDR3 coding sequence is TGTGCCAGCAGCCCCCATCAGGGCTCCGGAAACACCATATATTTT. It yields the protein CASSPHQGSGNTIYF.

The V gene is TRBV13, the J gene TRBJ2-7; TRBD1 or TRBD2 may be the D gene (5 bases each). V was cut by 3 bases and J by 6 bases, with 15 bases left in between. The CDR3 sequence is 14 residues long. The germline CDR1 and CDR2 sequences are PRHDT and FYEKMQ (reference sequence). CDR3: CASSLASEGLEQYF. The CDR3 DNA reads as TGTGCCAGCAGCTTGGCCTCTGAGGGGCTCGAGCAGTACTTC.

The chain uses TRBV28 and TRBJ1-2, with 7 bases lining up with TRBD1. Germline V gene data show CDR1 as MDHEN and CDR2 as SYDVKM. Trimming cost V 6 bases and J 6 bases; bases outside gene matches: 16. The CDR3 consists of 16 residues. The CDR3 sequence: CASSPFESGGWNGYTF. For the CDR3, the DNA is TGTGCCAGCAGCCCGTTTGAATCAGGGGGATGGAATGGCTACACCTTC.

This rearrangement joins TRBV9 to TRBJ1-2, with a weak D call TRBD1 (6 bases). Germline loops: CDR1 SGDLS, CDR2 YYNGEE. V was clipped by 2 bases and J by 1 base, with 18 bases between them. There are 17 residues in the CDR3. The CDR3 coding sequence is TGTGCCAGCAGCGTTGACCCCCTAAGACAGGATAACTATGGCTACACCTTC. Protein product: CASSVDPLRQDNYGYTF.

In this sample, this clone turned up a few times. This chain joins TRBV5-1 and TRBJ2-2; unclear D gene. The V gene's germline CDR1 is SGHRS and CDR2 YFSETQ. The CDR3 covers 13 residues. Trimming stripped 2 bases from V and 5 bases from J, with 7 bases between. CDR3: CASSFSVTGELFF. The CDR3 DNA reads as TGCGCCAGCAGCTTTTCGGTGACCGGGGAGCTGTTTTTT. The full variable domain, its missing parts supplied by reference TRBV5-1 and TRBJ2-2, is KAGVTQTPRYLIKTRGQQVTLSCSPISGHRSVSWYQQTPGQGLQFLFEYFSETQRNKGNFPGRFSGRQFSNSRSEMNVSTLELGDSALYLCASSFSVTGELFFGEGSRLTVL.

The genes are TRBV7-8 and TRBJ1-1; TRBD1 might be the D (6 bases). CDR1 and CDR2 from the germline V gene are SGHVS and FQNEAQ. The CDR3 covers 17 residues. With 1 base removed from V and 0 bases from J, the gap between germline ends came to 15 bases. CDR3 sequence (DNA): TGTGCCAGCAGCTTAGGCAGGACAGTCACGATGAACACTGAAGCTTTCTTT. Translating it yields CASSLGRTVTMNTEAFF.

The rearrangement uses TRBV9 and TRBJ1-6; D remains ambiguous. From germline, CDR1 is SGDLS and CDR2 YYNGEE. The CDR3 consists of 14 residues. V lost 2 bases and J 6 bases, leaving 9 bases between the germline ends. The CDR3 DNA sequence: TGTGCCAGCAGCGTGTCCTTCGGTAATTCACCCCTCCACTTT. This encodes CASSVSFGNSPLHF.

The chain employs TRBV7-2 and TRBJ1-2, with no clear D. Trimming left V 2 bases short and J 5 bases short, with 9 bases between. Germline CDR1 and CDR2: SGHTA and FQGNSA. This CDR3 comprises 13 residues. This CDR3 reads CASSLSLGYGYTF. CDR3 nucleotide sequence: TGTGCCAGCAGCTTATCCCTTGGGTATGGCTACACCTTC.

The chain joins TRBV3-1 (or the pseudogene TRBV3-2) to TRBJ2-5, with 10 bases identical to TRBD2. Germline CDR1 reads LGHDT; CDR2 reads YNNKEL (reference sequence). V lost 4 bases to trimming and J lost 1 base; unmatched junction nucleotides: 3. This CDR3 has 15 residues. This CDR3 is CASSLLAGVQETQYF. The CDR3 nucleotides read TGTGCCAGCAGCCTCCTAGCGGGGGTCCAAGAGACCCAGTACTTC.

This clone was seen only once. This chain joins TRBV7-2 and TRBJ2-4; D tentatively fits TRBD1 or TRBD2 (5 bases each). Trimming shortened V by 5 bases and J by 7 bases, and 18 bases separated the two germline ends. Germline loops: CDR1 SGHTA, CDR2 FQGNSA. The CDR3 extends over 15 amino acids. The chain's CDR3 is CASSGGRAEGNIQYF. For the CDR3, the DNA is TGTGCCAGCAGCGGAGGTAGGGCCGAGGGGAACATTCAGTACTTC.

This chain links TRBV4-2 with TRBJ1-2; no clear D gene. Germline-derived CDR1 and CDR2 are LGHNA and YNFKEQ. The CDR3 loop spans 14 amino acids. Trimming took 0 bases from V and 2 from J, leaving 7 bases between them. Here the CDR3 reads CASSQDLGNYGYTF. DNA of the CDR3: TGTGCCAGCAGCCAAGATCTAGGAAACTATGGCTACACCTTC.

The rearrangement links TRBV27 to TRBJ2-7; 12 bases line up with TRBD2. The length of the CDR3 is 13 residues. Germline lookup yields CDR1 MNHEY and CDR2 SMNVEV (reference sequence). V was clipped by 8 bases and J by 6 bases; unmatched bases: 5. CDR3 region: CASRRLAGAEQYF. The CDR3 coding sequence is TGTGCCAGCCGTAGACTAGCGGGAGCCGAGCAGTACTTC.

The chain couples TRBV5-1 to TRBJ2-2; tentative D call: TRBD2 (6 bases). This CDR3 comprises 16 residues. Trimming stripped 0 bases from V and 0 bases from J, with 9 bases between. From germline, CDR1 is SGHRS and CDR2 YFSETQ. The CDR3 DNA is TGCGCCAGCAGCTTGGTTGGCGGGACGAACACCGGGGAGCTGTTTTTT. Translating it yields CASSLVGGTNTGELFF.

This chain uses TRBV6-2 or TRBV6-3 with TRBJ1-5; 8 positions agree with TRBD1. Germline V gives CDR1 MNHEY, CDR2 SVGEGT. With V trimmed by 2 bases and J by 3 bases, 3 bases remained unmatched. CDR3 length: 15 residues. Written as DNA, the CDR3 is TGTGCCAGCAGTTACGGGGACAGGCCCAATCAGCCCCAGCATTTT. Encoded protein: CASSYGDRPNQPQHF.

CDR3: CASSQAGQTNEKLFF. CDR3 in DNA: TGTGCCAGCAGCCAAGCCGGACAGACTAATGAAAAACTGTTTTTT. The rearrangement links TRBV14 to TRBJ1-4, with D perhaps matching TRBD1 (6 bases). Germline V gives CDR1 SGHDN, CDR2 FVKESK. With 1 base removed from V and 2 bases from J, the gap between germline ends came to 8 bases. The CDR3 is 15 residues long.

This chain links TRBV7-9 with TRBJ2-1; tentative D call: TRBD1 (5 bases). Per germline, CDR1 SEHNR and CDR2 FQNEAQ (reference sequence). This CDR3 has 16 amino acids. The V end was cut by 6 bases, the J end by 0 bases, with 15 bases between. Written as DNA, the CDR3 is TGTGCCAGCAGTCGAGTCTCTGGGGCCTCCTACAATGAGCAGTTCTTC. Its protein is CASSRVSGASYNEQFF.

The chain carries TRBV6-5 and TRBJ1-1; a weak D match, TRBD1 (5 bases). The CDR3 consists of 13 residues. V was trimmed by 6 bases and J by 2 bases, leaving 10 bases between them. Per the germline V gene, CDR1 is MNHEY and CDR2 is SVGAGI. CDR3 residues: CASRSTANTEAFF. The CDR3 coding sequence is TGTGCCAGCAGATCGACAGCAAACACTGAAGCTTTCTTT.

The V gene is TRBV29-1, the J gene TRBJ1-2; 8 positions match TRBD1. V was clipped by 7 bases and J by 5 bases; unmatched bases: 3. Germline assignment: CDR1 SQVTM and CDR2 ANQGSEA. The CDR3 spans 11 residues. CDR3 nucleotides: TGCAGCGCCGGGACAGGTTATGGCTACACCTTC. It yields the protein CSAGTGYGYTF.

As concerns this clone: The junction differs from germline at one of its ends, possibly a read error. The CDR3 bases are TGTGCCAGCAGATACTCGACAGTAGCAACTAATGAAAAACTGTTTTTT. Its translation is CASRYSTVATNEKLFF. This chain uses TRBV6-5 with TRBJ1-4, with a possible D match to TRBD1 (5 bases). Germline V gene sequence: CDR1 MNHEY, CDR2 SVGAGI. CDR3 size: 16 residues.

The chain has TRBV12-5 and TRBJ1-5; D is undetermined. The CDR3 runs to 18 residues. Germline V lookup: CDR1 LGHNT, CDR2 FRNRAP. Trimming shortened V by 0 bases and J by 5 bases, and 20 bases separated the two germline ends. CDR3 in DNA: TGTGCTAGTGGTTTGGTCCAAATTGAGGGCAGGTTCGATCAGCCCCAGCATTTT. It encodes CASGLVQIEGRFDQPQHF.

The chain carries TRBV2 and TRBJ2-1, with 7 bases fitting TRBD1. The germline gives CDR1 SNHLY, CDR2 FYNNEI. This CDR3 is built from 16 residues. J was trimmed by 6 bases and V by 7 bases; bases with no gene match: 15. As DNA, the CDR3 is TGTGCCAGCAAGCTCCTACAGGGGTTGCGGAGCAATGAGCAGTTCTTC. Amino acids: CASKLLQGLRSNEQFF.

In its sample, this clone was seen a few times. The chain is built from TRBV3-1 (or the pseudogene TRBV3-2) and TRBJ1-1, with D uncertain. Trimming pared 4 bases from V and 0 bases from J, leaving 9 bases between. The CDR3 sequence is 14 residues long. Germline V gene lookup returns CDR1 LGHDT and CDR2 YNNKEL (reference sequence). CDR3 sequence: CASSRSAVNTEAFF. In DNA form, the CDR3 reads TGTGCCAGCAGCCGTTCCGCAGTGAACACTGAAGCTTTCTTT.

In this sample, this clone turned up once. V gene TRBV7-9 combines with J gene TRBJ1-5; 8 nucleotides match TRBD1. This CDR3 has 14 residues. The V gene end was trimmed by 5 bases and the J gene end by 7 bases; junction bases not matched to a gene: 7. Germline V gene data show CDR1 as SEHNR and CDR2 as FQNEAQ (reference sequence). For the CDR3, the DNA is TGTGCCAGCAGCCGGACAGGGCGGGACCAGCCCCAGCATTTT. Its protein product is CASSRTGRDQPQHF. Looking up the rest from reference TRBV7-9 and TRBJ1-5 gives the full variable domain: DTGVSQNPRHKITKRGQNVTFRCDPISEHNRLYWYRQTLGQGPEFLTYFQNEAQLEKSRLLSDRFSAERPKGSFSTLEIQRTEQGDSAMYLCASSRTGRDQPQHFGDGTRLSIL.

The rearrangement uses TRBV19 and TRBJ1-6; D uncertain. CDR1 is LNHDA and CDR2 is SQIVND in the germline V gene (reference sequence). V lost 3 bases and J 5 bases, leaving 14 bases between the germline ends. This CDR3 has 16 amino acids. This CDR3 is CASSIEVSVNNSPLHF. The CDR3 nucleotides are TGTGCCAGTAGTATCGAGGTGTCGGTAAATAATTCACCCCTCCACTTT.

The chain couples TRBV19 to TRBJ1-5, with a weak D call TRBD1 (5 bases). The CDR3 contains 19 residues. V shed 7 bases and J shed 0 bases, with 25 bases lying between them. The germline V gene encodes CDR1 LNHDA and CDR2 SQIVND (reference sequence). Here the CDR3 DNA reads TGTGCCAGTACCTGGGGGGGGTCCGCGTTTGTATATAGCAATCAGCCCCAGCATTTT. Its translation is CASTWGGSAFVYSNQPQHF.

The chain is built from TRBV9 and TRBJ1-1, with D uncertain. Germline V gene lookup returns CDR1 SGDLS and CDR2 YYNGEE. This CDR3 has 14 residues. V lost 3 bases and J 2 bases, leaving 11 bases between the germline ends. CDR3 residues: CASSEDGINTEAFF. The CDR3 DNA sequence: TGTGCCAGCAGCGAGGACGGCATAAACACTGAAGCTTTCTTT.

CDR3 nucleotide sequence: TGTGCCAGTAGTATGGAGGGGGGGTACCAGCAGTACTTC. Amino acids: CASSMEGGYQQYF. The chain uses TRBV19 and TRBJ2-7, with D tentatively TRBD2 (7 bases). The CDR3 spans 13 residues. V gave up 3 bases and J gave up 8 bases, with 14 bases separating them. Germline CDR1 is LNHDA and CDR2 is SQIVND (reference sequence). The whole variable domain, remainder taken from reference TRBV19 and TRBJ2-7, is DGGITQSPKYLFRKEGQNVTLSCEQNLNHDAMYWYRQDPGQGLRLIYYSQIVNDFQKGDIAEGYSVSREKKESFPLTVTSAQKNPTAFYLCASSMEGGYQQYFGPGTRLTVT.

The chain combines TRBV14 with TRBJ2-5, with TRBD1 matching 10 bases. Germline V CDR1 and CDR2: SGHDN, FVKESK. V gave up 2 bases and J gave up 4 bases; unmatched junction bases: 4. The CDR3 length is 15 residues. The CDR3, as DNA: TGTGCCAGCAGCCAAAAGACAGGGGGCCTAGAGACCCAGTACTTC. Its translation is CASSQKTGGLETQYF.

This clone has more than one count but fewer than ten. This sequence joins TRBV7-9 and TRBJ1-4; TRBD1 might be the D (5 bases). Trimming removed 1 base from V and 5 bases from J, with 5 bases in between. Germline V CDR1 and CDR2: SEHNR, FQNEAQ (reference sequence). This CDR3 contains 13 residues. CDR3 amino acids: CASSLEGNEKLFF. CDR3 bases: TGTGCCAGCAGCTTAGAGGGGAATGAAAAACTGTTTTTT.